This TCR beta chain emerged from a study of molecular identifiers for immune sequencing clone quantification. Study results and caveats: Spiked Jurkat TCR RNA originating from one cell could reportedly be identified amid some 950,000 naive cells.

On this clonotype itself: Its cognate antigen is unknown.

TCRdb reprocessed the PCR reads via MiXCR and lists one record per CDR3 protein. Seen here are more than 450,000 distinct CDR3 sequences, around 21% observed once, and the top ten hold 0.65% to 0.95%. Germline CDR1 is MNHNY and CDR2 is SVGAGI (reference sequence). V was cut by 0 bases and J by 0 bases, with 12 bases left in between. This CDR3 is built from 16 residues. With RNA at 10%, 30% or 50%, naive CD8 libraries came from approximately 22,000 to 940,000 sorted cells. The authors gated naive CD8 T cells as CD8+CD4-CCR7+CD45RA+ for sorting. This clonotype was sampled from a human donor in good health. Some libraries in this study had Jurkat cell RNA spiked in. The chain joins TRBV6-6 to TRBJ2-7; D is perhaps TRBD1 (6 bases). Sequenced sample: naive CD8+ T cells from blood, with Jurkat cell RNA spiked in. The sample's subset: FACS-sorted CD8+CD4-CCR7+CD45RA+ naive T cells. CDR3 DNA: TGTGCCAGCAGTTACTCGACAGGAGAACTCTCCTACGAGCAGTACTTC. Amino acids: CASSYSTGELSYEQYF.